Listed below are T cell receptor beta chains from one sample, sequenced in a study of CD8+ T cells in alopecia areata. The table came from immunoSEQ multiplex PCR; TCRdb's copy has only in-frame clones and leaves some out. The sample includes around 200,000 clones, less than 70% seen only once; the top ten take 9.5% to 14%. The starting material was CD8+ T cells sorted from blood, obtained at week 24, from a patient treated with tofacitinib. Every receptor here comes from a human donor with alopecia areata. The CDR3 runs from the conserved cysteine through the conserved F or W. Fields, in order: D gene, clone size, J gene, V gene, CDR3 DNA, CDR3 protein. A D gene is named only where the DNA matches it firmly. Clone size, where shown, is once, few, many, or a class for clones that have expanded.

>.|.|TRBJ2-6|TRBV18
TGTGCCAGCTCACCGACACTACCTAGGGGTGGGGCCAACGTCCTGACTTTC
CASSPTLPRGGANVLTF
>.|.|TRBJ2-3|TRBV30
TGTGCCTGGAATACCCTCGCAGATACGCAGTATTTT
CAWNTLADTQYF
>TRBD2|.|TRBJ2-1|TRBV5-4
TGTGCCAGCATGGCTAGCGGGGACAATGAGCAGTTCTTC
CASMASGDNEQFF
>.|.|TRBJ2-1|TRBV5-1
TGCGCCAGCAGCCCCAGGGGTTGGGACGATGAGCAGTTCTTC
CASSPRGWDDEQFF
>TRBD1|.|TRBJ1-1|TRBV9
TGTGCCAGCAGCGTAGACAGGGGAGCGGCTGAAGCTTTCTTT
CASSVDRGAAEAFF
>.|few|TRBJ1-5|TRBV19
TGTGCCAGTAGTATCACGGAGAATCAGCCCCAGCATTTT
CASSITENQPQHF
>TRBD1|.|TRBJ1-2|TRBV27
TGTGCCAGCAGTTTATCGAAAACAGGGGCTAACTATGGCTACACCTTC
CASSLSKTGANYGYTF
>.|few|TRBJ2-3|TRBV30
TGTGCCTGGAGTGTGCTCGGAGGCACAGATACGCAGTATTTT
CAWSVLGGTDTQYF
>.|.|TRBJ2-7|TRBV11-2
TGTGCCAGCAGCTACGCCCAGGGTTCCTACGAGCAGTACTTC
CASSYAQGSYEQYF
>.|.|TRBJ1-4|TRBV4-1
TGCGCCAGCAGCCACACAAGGGAAGATGAAAAACTGTTTTTT
CASSHTREDEKLFF
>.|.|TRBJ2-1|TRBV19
TGTGCCAGTAGTATAGGCCCTAGGGCGTATGAGCAGTTCTTC
CASSIGPRAYEQFF
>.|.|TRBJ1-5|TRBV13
TGTGCCAGCTCTATGGGGAGCAATCAGCCCCAGCATTTT
CASSMGSNQPQHF
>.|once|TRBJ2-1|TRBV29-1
TGCAGCGTTGAAGAACGGGGGCTTAACAATGAGCAGTTCTTC
CSVEERGLNNEQFF
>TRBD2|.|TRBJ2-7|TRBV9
TGTGCCAGCAGCGACCCCATTAGCGGGGGGGCTTACGAGCAGTACTTC
CASSDPISGGAYEQYF
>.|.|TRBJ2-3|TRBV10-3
TGTGCCATCAGTGAGCAAGTAGACACAGATACGCAGTATTTT
CAISEQVDTDTQYF
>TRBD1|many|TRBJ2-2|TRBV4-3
TGCGCCAGCAGCCAAGACCGGACAGGGAACACCGGGGAGCTGTTTTTT
CASSQDRTGNTGELFF